This T cell receptor beta chain was sequenced during a study of blood T cell repertoires in COVID-19. Study summary: Nucleic acid was either cDNA or gDNA, and it came from T cells, B-cell-depleted T cells, or PBMCs.

The authors' processing: The authors estimated nucleated cell counts from reference gene primer amplification. The method was immunoSEQ multiplex PCR; TCRdb's version includes in-frame clones alone and lacks a portion of them. The V and J calls and clone size are taken from that table; D and trimming were inferred from the DNA. The table records about 49,000 clones, about 85% of them present only once. The V end lost 2 bases, the J end lost 5 bases, and 11 bases lay between the germline ends. Looked up from germline, CDR1 is KGHDR and CDR2 is SFDVKD. This CDR3 region has 15 residues. V usage is TRBV24-1 and J usage is TRBJ2-2; the D gene is possibly TRBD1 (5 bases). This clonotype was sampled from a human donor in a cohort sampled during active COVID-19. The sample taken for sequencing was peripheral blood. The CDR3 is CATSDSQTVTGELFF. DNA of the CDR3: TGTGCCACCAGTGATTCTCAGACAGTTACCGGGGAGCTGTTTTTT.